A single sample is the source of the 29 T cell receptor beta chains below, sequenced in a study of blood T cell repertoires in COVID-19 (dated by TCRdb to 2018 to 2020). Library preparation employed the immunoSEQ multiplex PCR assay. TCRdb took this table from immuneACCESS and kept in-frame rearrangements with V and J called. Such tables lack part of the clones; where checked against another copy, unresolved V genes explain under half of the gap, and the rest is unexplained. This sample gives around 200,000 clones in total; around 85% of them show up just once. The ten largest clones add up to roughly 3.3% of the sample. Specimen: PBMCs or T cells enriched from blood (not recorded which). Every receptor here comes from a woman between 50 and 59 years old in a cohort exposed to, infected with or recovered from COVID-19 (not recorded which).

The chain couples TRBV5-1 to TRBJ1-4; D is ambiguous. This CDR3 has 16 amino acids. Trimming pared 2 bases from V and 1 base from J, leaving 12 bases between. The germline V gene encodes CDR1 SGHRS and CDR2 YFSETQ. The CDR3: CASSLGARGTNEKLFF. Here the CDR3 DNA reads TGCGCCAGCAGCTTAGGAGCCCGGGGAACTAATGAAAAACTGTTTTTT.

V usage is TRBV3-1 (or the pseudogene TRBV3-2) and J usage is TRBJ1-1, with D perhaps TRBD1 (6 bases). This CDR3 is 11 amino acids long. CDR1 is LGHDT, CDR2 YNNKEL, per germline (reference sequence). Trimming took 7 bases from V and 5 from J, leaving 8 bases between them. CDR3 amino acids: CASKGGTEAFF. As DNA, the CDR3 is TGTGCCAGCAAAGGGGGAACTGAAGCTTTCTTT.

The chain uses TRBV5-1 and TRBJ2-3, with TRBD2 identical over 14 bases. This CDR3 comprises 16 residues. V dropped 4 bases and J dropped 2; count of bases not matched to a gene: 3. The germline gives CDR1 SGHRS, CDR2 YFSETQ. The CDR3 protein is CASSAGLAGDTDTQYF. In DNA form, the CDR3 reads TGCGCCAGCAGCGCGGGACTAGCGGGAGACACAGATACGCAGTATTTT.

This clone occurred once. The rearrangement joins TRBV7-6 to TRBJ2-7, with TRBD1 identical over 8 bases. The V segment lost 3 bases and the J segment 9 bases; nucleotides outside the gene matches: 10. The germline V gene has CDR1 SGHVS and CDR2 FNYEAQ. The length of the CDR3 is 14 residues. This CDR3 reads CASSFELTGGRQYF. DNA of the CDR3: TGTGCCAGCAGCTTCGAGTTAACAGGGGGTCGGCAGTACTTC.

The chain uses TRBV19 and TRBJ2-7; a possible D gene is TRBD1 (6 bases). Per germline, CDR1 LNHDA and CDR2 SQIVND (reference sequence). There are 16 residues in the CDR3. V shed 6 bases and J shed 0 bases, with 18 bases lying between them. CDR3 region: CASSNTRTVGSYEQYF. As DNA, the CDR3 is TGTGCCAGTAGCAATACCAGGACAGTGGGCTCCTACGAGCAGTACTTC.

This chain uses TRBV5-1 with TRBJ1-2, with D perhaps matching TRBD1 (5 bases). Per germline, CDR1 SGHRS and CDR2 YFSETQ. Deletions cut 6 bases from V and 0 bases from J, with 9 bases between. This CDR3 region has 13 residues. The CDR3 region has the DNA TGCGCCAGCACAGACAGTCCTAACTATGGCTACACCTTC. It translates to CASTDSPNYGYTF.

The V call is TRBV5-8, the J call TRBJ1-1; D uncertain. Trimming shortened V by 0 bases and J by 2 bases, and 11 bases separated the two germline ends. There are 15 residues in the CDR3. CDR1 SGHTS and CDR2 YDEGEE come from the germline V gene. CDR3 amino acids: CASSLEFVINTEAFF. CDR3 sequence (DNA): TGTGCCAGCAGCTTGGAATTCGTTATAAACACTGAAGCTTTCTTT.

This clone was recorded once. The chain has TRBV18 and TRBJ2-1, with no clear D. Germline values: CDR1 KGHSH, CDR2 LQKENI. Trimming removed 2 bases at V and 6 bases at J, with 11 bases between. The CDR3 spans 14 residues. The CDR3 bases are TGTGCCAGCTCACCAGGAGCTACCCTCAATGAGCAGTTCTTC. Translated: CASSPGATLNEQFF.

CDR3 in DNA: TGCGCCAGCAGCCTACGCCCTCGGACTAGCGGAACGCCCTACGAGCAGTACTTC. Translating gives CASSLRPRTSGTPYEQYF. This chain links TRBV4-1 with TRBJ2-7, with 10 bases fitting TRBD2. CDR1 and CDR2 from the germline V gene are MGHRA and YSYEKL. This CDR3 has 18 amino acids. J was trimmed by 2 bases and V by 4 bases; bases with no gene match: 14.

This sequence joins TRBV21-1 and TRBJ1-1; the table calls TRBD1, which could not be checked here. TRBV21-1 is classified as a pseudogene. The CDR3 length is 14 residues. In DNA, the CDR3 is TGTGCCAGCAGCATACAGGGGGCCTGCACTGAAGCTTTCTTT. Translation: CASSIQGACTEAFF.

This clone was recorded once. The chain carries TRBV25-1 and TRBJ1-2, with D tentatively TRBD1 (6 bases). V was pared by 4 bases and J by 7 bases, with 13 bases between. This CDR3 region has 13 residues. CDR1 and CDR2 from the germline V gene are MGHDK and SYGVNS. The DNA for the CDR3 is TGTGCCAGCAGTGCTTACACGACAGGTGGCTACACCTTC. This codes for CASSAYTTGGYTF.

This chain uses TRBV19 with TRBJ1-2; 8 nucleotides line up with TRBD1. V trimming: 4 bases; J trimming: 4 bases; junction bases outside the gene matches: 8. The CDR3 has 15 amino acids. Germline CDR1 reads LNHDA; CDR2 reads SQIVND (reference sequence). The CDR3 is CASSRPGQVVYGYTF. For the CDR3, the DNA is TGTGCCAGTAGTAGACCGGGACAGGTCGTCTATGGCTACACCTTC.

The chain joins TRBV4-2 to TRBJ1-2, with 8 bases that match TRBD1. V shed 1 base, J shed 4 bases, and the junction held 11 bases outside the gene matches. The CDR3 runs 17 residues. In germline, CDR1 is LGHNA, CDR2 YNFKEQ. The CDR3 region has the DNA TGTGCCAGCAGCCAAGTAGCCCCGGGACAGGTGCCCTATGGCTACACCTTC. As protein: CASSQVAPGQVPYGYTF.

This sequence joins TRBV6-2 or TRBV6-3 and TRBJ1-2; D uncertain. The V end was cut by 2 bases, the J end by 4 bases, with 11 bases between. In germline, CDR1 is MNHEY, CDR2 SVGEGT. CDR3 length equals 14 residues. CDR3 nucleotide sequence: TGTGCCAGCAGTTACCTTACGGAGGTCTATGGCTACACCTTC. It specifies CASSYLTEVYGYTF.

The table lists this clone with a count of one. J is TRBJ2-7 and V is TRBV3-1 (or the pseudogene TRBV3-2); D remains ambiguous. Germline CDR1 LGHDT, CDR2 YNNKEL (reference sequence). This CDR3 region has 13 residues. The V end was cut by 1 base, the J end by 5 bases, with 9 bases between. The CDR3 sequence is CASSQGVRNEQYF. The CDR3 DNA is TGTGCCAGCAGCCAAGGGGTGAGGAACGAGCAGTACTTC.

The chain combines TRBV29-1 with TRBJ2-2, with a tentative D call TRBD1 (6 bases). This CDR3 has 14 residues. V was clipped by 6 bases and J by 2 bases, with 13 bases between them. CDR1 and CDR2 (germline): SQVTM, ANQGSEA. CDR3: CSVDRTENTGELFF. The CDR3 DNA sequence: TGCAGCGTCGACCGGACAGAAAACACCGGGGAGCTGTTTTTT.

This clone was counted a single time. The chain's CDR3 is CASSSFTGTLETQYF. The CDR3, as DNA: TGTGCCAGCAGCTCCTTCACCGGGACATTGGAGACCCAGTACTTC. V is TRBV11-1 and J is TRBJ2-5; tentative D call: TRBD1 (6 bases). The CDR3 sequence is 15 residues long. Trimming took off 4 bases at V and 5 bases at J, with 17 bases between the two ends. Germline V CDR1 and CDR2: SGHAT, FQDESV (reference sequence).

Details on this clone: Other DNA sequences in the same sample also yield this CDR3. The J gene is TRBJ1-5, the V gene TRBV6-2 or TRBV6-3, with unresolved D. Trimming took 6 bases from V and 4 from J, leaving 7 bases between them. CDR1 and CDR2 from the germline V gene are MNHEY and SVGEGT. This CDR3 is 12 amino acids long. CDR3 DNA sequence: TGTGCCAGCAGCGGGAGAAATCAGCCCCAGCATTTT. This encodes CASSGRNQPQHF.

The J gene is TRBJ1-1, the V gene TRBV3-1 (or the pseudogene TRBV3-2); 8 nucleotides align to TRBD1. Losses at the gene ends were 4 bases for V and 3 bases for J; bases not matched to a gene: 4. The CDR3 consists of 14 residues. Germline assignment: CDR1 LGHDT and CDR2 YNNKEL (reference sequence). The CDR3, as DNA: TGTGCCAGCAGCCCCGGACAGGGCCACACTGAAGCTTTCTTT. It encodes CASSPGQGHTEAFF.

V and J are TRBV21-1 and TRBJ1-3; the D segment call TRBD1 is taken from the table without a DNA check. TRBV21-1 is a known pseudogene. The CDR3 contains 16 residues. The CDR3: CASSKIGPCSGNTIYF. The CDR3 DNA sequence: TGTGCCAGCAGCAAAATTGGGCCTTGCTCTGGAAACACCATATATTTT.

CDR3: CASSLASETQYF. The DNA for the CDR3 is TGCGCCAGCAGCTTGGCGAGCGAGACCCAGTACTTC. The rearrangement links TRBV5-1 to TRBJ2-5; unclear D gene. The V end was cut by 0 bases, the J end by 5 bases, with 5 bases between. This CDR3 is built from 12 residues. CDR1 and CDR2 (germline): SGHRS, YFSETQ.

This sequence joins TRBV5-4 and TRBJ1-4; the D gene is possibly TRBD1 (6 bases). Per germline, CDR1 SGHNT and CDR2 YYREEE (reference sequence). The CDR3 covers 15 residues. V lost 4 bases to trimming and J lost 7 bases, with 17 bases between them. In DNA form, the CDR3 reads TGTGCCAGCAGCACCAGACAGGCTGGCAGTGAAAAACTGTTTTTT. Translating gives CASSTRQAGSEKLFF.

The chain couples TRBV7-2 to TRBJ2-3; TRBD2 might be the D (6 bases). Germline lookup yields CDR1 SGHTA and CDR2 FQGNSA. The germline V and J ends were trimmed by 4 bases and 0 bases, with 17 bases remaining between them. This CDR3 region has 17 residues. This chain's CDR3 is CASSSPPGTRSTDTQYF. Written as DNA, the CDR3 is TGTGCCAGCAGCTCACCACCTGGGACTCGAAGCACAGATACGCAGTATTTT. Based on the CDR3 plus reference TRBV7-2 and TRBJ2-3, the full variable domain is GAGVSQSPSNKVTEKGKDVELRCDPISGHTALYWYRQSLGQGLEFLIYFQGNSAPDKSGLPSDRFSAERTGGSVSTLTIQRTQQEDSAVYLCASSSPPGTRSTDTQYFGPGTRLTVL.

The rearrangement links TRBV7-9 to TRBJ1-2; D gene ambiguous. Germline values: CDR1 SEHNR, CDR2 FQNEAQ (reference sequence). The V end was cut by 5 bases, the J end by 4 bases, with 8 bases between. This CDR3 comprises 12 residues. The CDR3 reads CASSPAAYGYTF. CDR3 nucleotides: TGTGCCAGCAGCCCAGCGGCCTATGGCTACACCTTC.

This chain uses TRBV6-5 with TRBJ1-1, with D possibly being TRBD1 (5 bases). Germline V gene lookup returns CDR1 MNHEY and CDR2 SVGAGI. Between the trimmed V and J ends, which lost 2 bases and 4 bases, there was a span of 14 bases. The CDR3 totals 15 residues. CDR3 region: CASSYIPGSGTEAFF. The CDR3 DNA reads as TGTGCCAGCAGTTACATTCCAGGGTCGGGCACTGAAGCTTTCTTT.

The gene calls are TRBV7-6 and TRBJ2-7; possibly TRBD1 for D (6 bases). V was pared by 4 bases and J by 6 bases, with 19 bases between. CDR1 SGHVS and CDR2 FNYEAQ come from the germline V gene. The CDR3 covers 15 residues. CDR3 in amino acids: CASSYGTEGGLEQYF. The CDR3 coding sequence is TGTGCCAGCAGCTACGGGACCGAAGGGGGTCTCGAGCAGTACTTC.

The chain has TRBV5-5 and TRBJ1-3, with D possibly matching TRBD1 (5 bases). The CDR3 totals 16 residues. Germline-derived CDR1 and CDR2 are SGHKS and YYEKEE (reference sequence). V was clipped by 4 bases and J by 0 bases, with 14 bases between them. The CDR3 is CASSIGHPSSGNTIYF. The CDR3 region has the DNA TGTGCCAGCAGCATAGGACACCCGAGCTCTGGAAACACCATATATTTT.

This rearrangement joins TRBV11-2 to TRBJ2-5; D is perhaps TRBD1 (6 bases). V lost 3 bases and J 2 bases, leaving 10 bases between the germline ends. This CDR3 comprises 14 residues. Germline V gives CDR1 SGHAT, CDR2 FQNNGV. The CDR3: CASSLGASQETQYF. The CDR3 DNA follows: TGTGCCAGCAGCTTGGGGGCTAGTCAAGAGACCCAGTACTTC.

The CDR3 nucleotides are TGTGCCAGCAGCCAAGGTGAGGGCAAGCCCTACGAGCAGTACTTC. The encoded protein is CASSQGEGKPYEQYF. The gene calls are TRBV3-1 (or the pseudogene TRBV3-2) and TRBJ2-7, with TRBD2 as a possible D gene (5 bases). The germline V gene has CDR1 LGHDT and CDR2 YNNKEL (reference sequence). CDR3 size: 15 residues. Trimming pared 1 base from V and 2 bases from J, leaving 12 bases between.